The source of this TCR beta chain is a study of Ad26.COV2.S vaccination and SARS-CoV-2 variants. The study, taken as a whole, reports: Breadth measured for non-spike TCRs was similar across vaccine and placebo recipients. Estimates derived from TCR breadth and depth analyses may have underestimated total T cell responses. Marked by substantial breadth, spike-specific CD8+ and CD4+ T cell responses were reportedly seen after vaccination.

Regarding this clone: Its antigen is unidentified.

The germline gives CDR1 SQVTM, CDR2 ANQGSEA. This CDR3 spans 12 amino acids. The V gene lost 4 bases and the J gene lost 3 bases, with 8 bases spanning the gap. Generated by immunoSEQ multiplex PCR, the TCRdb table keeps only in-frame clones and is missing some. Counted here are approximately 340,000 clones, 92% occurring once; the ten biggest clones make up about 3.8%. Sequences were derived from peripheral blood, sampled after recovery from COVID-19. This receptor was taken from a human donor who had recovered from COVID-19. V usage is TRBV29-1 and J usage is TRBJ2-3; D possibly uses TRBD1 or TRBD2 (5 bases each). CDR3 sequence (DNA): TGCAGCGTTGGGGGGTGGACAGATACGCAGTATTTT. This sequence encodes CSVGGWTDTQYF.